This entry is about one T cell receptor (beta chain). The data were produced by immunoSEQ multiplex PCR, yet TCRdb's version contains in-frame clones alone and is incomplete. The data show under 140,000 clones, with around 80% seen just once and roughly 3.8% held by the top ten. The data stem from a study of blood T cell repertoires in COVID-19. This CDR3 is 12 amino acids long. Germline assignment: CDR1 MDHEN and CDR2 SYDVKM. The germline V and J ends were trimmed by 6 bases and 6 bases, with 9 bases remaining between them. Sequenced input: peripheral blood. The chain carries TRBV28 and TRBJ1-5; D might be TRBD1 (5 bases). The source of this sequence is a woman older than 75 with acute or convalescent COVID-19. DNA of the CDR3: TGTGCCAGCAGAAACGGGGGTCAGCCCCAGCATTTT. Protein sequence: CASRNGGQPQHF.